This passage covers 8 T cell receptor beta chains from one sample sequenced in a study of blood T cells in healthy people across ages. The authors ran a second PCR of about 6 to 11 cycles using a sample-barcoded 5' primer and a J-beta primer mix. A single record per CDR3 protein comes from TCRdb applying MiXCR to the 5' RACE reads. Counted here are 750,000 to 850,000 distinct CDR3 sequences, roughly 25% occurring once; the ten biggest clones make up 3% to 4%. This sample also belongs to another study, concerning T cells of mothers and their children.

The sequenced sample consisted of blood. The origin of the receptors is a boy younger than 18 in good health.

J is TRBJ2-5 and V is TRBV5-5; possibly TRBD1 or TRBD2 for D (5 bases each). The CDR3 has 14 amino acids. The germline CDR1 and CDR2 sequences are SGHKS and YYEKEE (reference sequence). With 1 base removed from V and 4 bases from J, the gap between germline ends came to 11 bases. CDR3 residues: CASSLIQGVETQYF. In DNA form, the CDR3 reads TGTGCCAGCAGCTTGATTCAGGGAGTAGAGACCCAGTACTTC.

The chain joins TRBV19 to TRBJ2-1; 8 bases are shared with TRBD2. The CDR3 runs to 15 residues. V was pared by 5 bases and J by 7 bases, with 10 bases of the junction left unmatched. Looked up from germline, CDR1 is LNHDA and CDR2 is SQIVND (reference sequence). The CDR3 nucleotides read TGTGCCAGTAGTCCCGCACTTTCGGGAGGGAATGAGCAGTTCTTC. It yields the protein CASSPALSGGNEQFF.

The CDR3 DNA sequence: TGCAGTGCTAGAGTCCGGGTTACCGGGGAGCTGTTTTTT. Residues: CSARVRVTGELFF. This rearrangement joins TRBV20-1 to TRBJ2-2; no clear D gene. The CDR3 totals 13 residues. V was cut by 1 base and J by 5 bases, with 8 bases left in between. Germline CDR1 is DFQATT and CDR2 is SNEGSKA (reference sequence).

This clonotype has more than one count but fewer than ten. The rearrangement uses TRBV5-1 and TRBJ2-2; TRBD2 might be the D (6 bases). V was shortened by 4 bases and J by 7 bases, with 23 bases between the two germline ends. The CDR3 spans 17 residues. Per the germline V gene, CDR1 is SGHRS and CDR2 is YFSETQ. CDR3 protein: CASSRSTLLTGVGELFF. The CDR3, as DNA: TGCGCCAGCAGCAGATCAACCCTTTTGACGGGGGTCGGGGAGCTGTTTTTT.

J is TRBJ2-5 and V is TRBV2; D may correspond to TRBD1 or TRBD2 (5 bases each). V shed 3 bases and J shed 2 bases, with 13 bases lying between them. Per the germline V gene, CDR1 is SNHLY and CDR2 is FYNNEI. This CDR3 contains 15 residues. The CDR3 DNA sequence: TGTGCCAGCAGTGAGACGGGACGGGCACAAGAGACCCAGTACTTC. Residues: CASSETGRAQETQYF.

The chain employs TRBV2 and TRBJ2-1; D not resolved. This CDR3 comprises 15 residues. Trimming stripped 5 bases from V and 2 bases from J, with 13 bases between. The germline V gene has CDR1 SNHLY and CDR2 FYNNEI. CDR3 bases: TGTGCCAGCAGTTTACAAACTCTAACCTACAATGAGCAGTTCTTC. Translating it yields CASSLQTLTYNEQFF.

This clonotype was detected only a few times. V gene TRBV18 combines with J gene TRBJ1-1; 9 nucleotides agree with TRBD1. V was clipped by 9 bases and J by 4 bases; unmatched bases: 9. The CDR3 contains 14 residues. Germline V gives CDR1 KGHSH, CDR2 LQKENI. CDR3 sequence (DNA): TGTGCCAGTAGTCCCGGGACAGGGAGCACTGAAGCTTTCTTT. Translated, it gives CASSPGTGSTEAFF.

This clonotype was recorded at least ten times. This sequence joins TRBV7-2 and TRBJ2-7, with 13 positions matching TRBD2. V lost 1 base to trimming and J lost 4 bases; unmatched junction nucleotides: 1. The CDR3 runs 15 residues. Germline lookup yields CDR1 SGHTA and CDR2 FQGNSA. The CDR3 nucleotides are TGTGCCAGCAGCTTAGGGGGACTAGCGGGGTACGAGCAGTACTTC. The encoded protein is CASSLGGLAGYEQYF.